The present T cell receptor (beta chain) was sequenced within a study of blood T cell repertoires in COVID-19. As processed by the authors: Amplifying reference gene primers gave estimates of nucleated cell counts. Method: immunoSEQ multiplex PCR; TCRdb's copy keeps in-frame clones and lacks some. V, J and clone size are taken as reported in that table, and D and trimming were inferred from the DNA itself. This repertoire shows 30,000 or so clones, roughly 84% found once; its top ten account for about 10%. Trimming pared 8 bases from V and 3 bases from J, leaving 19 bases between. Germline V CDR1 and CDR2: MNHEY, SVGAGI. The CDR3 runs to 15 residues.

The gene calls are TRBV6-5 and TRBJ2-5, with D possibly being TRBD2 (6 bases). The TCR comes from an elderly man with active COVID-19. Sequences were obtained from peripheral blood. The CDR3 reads CASAGTFLVKETQYF. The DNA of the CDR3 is TGTGCCAGCGCCGGGACTTTCTTGGTGAAAGAGACCCAGTACTTC.